This T cell receptor (beta chain) was retrieved from a study of T cell repertoires in cytomegalovirus infection. Across the study: The authors used CMV epitopes that were HLA-C-restricted (recently identified) and HLA-B-restricted (well studied). Both a matching HLA type and CMV infection were indicated by public TCR beta signatures. Study-wide results and caveats: CMV-specific HLA-C-restricted TCR beta clonotypes dominated the ex vivo response. Cumulative public TCR beta family frequency identified CMV carriers with the relevant HLA.

Each CDR3 protein is one row after TCRdb ran MiXCR on the reads. The sample consists of some 920,000 distinct CDR3 sequences, around 32% of them appearing once. About this clonotype: Its specificity is unknown.

Germline assignment: CDR1 SGHDN and CDR2 FVKESK. CDR3 length equals 15 residues. V shed 0 bases and J 5 bases; nucleotides not matched to a gene: 4. The TCR comes from a human donor in good health (CMV status not recorded). Some clones in this sample may be carry-over from other donors' samples. This specimen consisted of cultured CD8+ T cells from PBMCs, obtained from culture after CMV antigen stimulation. The chain combines TRBV14 with TRBJ1-2; 9 bases align to TRBD1. CDR3 region: CASSQEDRGLYGYTF. The CDR3 DNA reads TGTGCCAGCAGCCAAGAGGACAGGGGCCTTTATGGCTACACCTTC. Looking up the rest from reference TRBV14 and TRBJ1-2 gives the full variable domain: EAGVTQFPSHSVIEKGQTVTLRCDPISGHDNLYWYRRVMGKEIKFLLHFVKESKQDESGMPNNRFLAERTGGTYSTLKVQPAELEDSGVYFCASSQEDRGLYGYTFGSGTRLTVV.